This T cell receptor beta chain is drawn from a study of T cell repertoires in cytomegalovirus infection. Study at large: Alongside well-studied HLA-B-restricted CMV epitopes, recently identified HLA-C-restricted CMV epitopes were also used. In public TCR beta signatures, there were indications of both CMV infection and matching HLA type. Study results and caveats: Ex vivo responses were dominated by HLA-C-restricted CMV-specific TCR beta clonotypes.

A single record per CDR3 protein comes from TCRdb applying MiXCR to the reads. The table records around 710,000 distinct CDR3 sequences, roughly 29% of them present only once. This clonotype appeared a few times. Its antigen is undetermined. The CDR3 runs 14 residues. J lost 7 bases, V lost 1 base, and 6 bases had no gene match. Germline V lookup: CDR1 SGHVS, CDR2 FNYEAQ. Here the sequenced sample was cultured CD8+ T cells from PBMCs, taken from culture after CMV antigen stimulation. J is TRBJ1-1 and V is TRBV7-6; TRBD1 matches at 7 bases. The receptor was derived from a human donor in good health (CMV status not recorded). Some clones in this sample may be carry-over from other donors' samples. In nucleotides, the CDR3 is TGTGCCAGCAGCTTAGTGAACCGGGACAGTGAAGCTTTCTTT. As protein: CASSLVNRDSEAFF.